The sequence of this T cell receptor (beta chain) was determined in a study of identical twins. Trimming left V 4 bases short and J 9 bases short, with 14 bases between. The CDR3 contains 13 residues. Germline V gene sequence: CDR1 SGHNT, CDR2 YYREEE (reference sequence). Each CDR3 protein is one row after TCRdb ran MiXCR on the 5' RACE reads. The sample contains 1.5 million to 2 million distinct CDR3 sequences, around 29% of which appear only once. This clonotype was seen more than once but under ten times. The sample taken for sequencing was cord blood. The chain links TRBV5-4 to TRBJ1-5, with a weak D call TRBD1 (6 bases). This clonotype was obtained from a newborn girl in good health. The CDR3 DNA reads TGTGCCAGCAGCCCCACTAGAGGGGGGCCCCAGCATTTT. Translation: CASSPTRGGPQHF.